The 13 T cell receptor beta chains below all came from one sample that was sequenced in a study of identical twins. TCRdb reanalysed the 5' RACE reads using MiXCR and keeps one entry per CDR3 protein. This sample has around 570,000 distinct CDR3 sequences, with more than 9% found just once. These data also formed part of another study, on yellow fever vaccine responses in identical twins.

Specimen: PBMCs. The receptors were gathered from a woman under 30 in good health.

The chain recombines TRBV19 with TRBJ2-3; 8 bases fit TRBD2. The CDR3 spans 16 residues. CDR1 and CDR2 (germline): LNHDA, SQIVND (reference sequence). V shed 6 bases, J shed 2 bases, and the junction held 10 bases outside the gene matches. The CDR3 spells CASSPPGLAHTDTQYF. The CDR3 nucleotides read TGTGCCAGTAGCCCCCCCGGACTAGCTCACACAGATACGCAGTATTTT.

This CDR3 is CSAVDSAHKTNTEAFF. The CDR3 DNA sequence: TGCAGTGCGGTTGACAGCGCCCATAAAACTAACACTGAAGCTTTCTTT. This chain joins TRBV20-1 and TRBJ1-1, with a weak D call TRBD1 (5 bases). This CDR3 is built from 16 residues. The V end was cut by 6 bases, the J end by 2 bases, with 22 bases between. Germline CDR1 reads DFQATT; CDR2 reads SNEGSKA (reference sequence).

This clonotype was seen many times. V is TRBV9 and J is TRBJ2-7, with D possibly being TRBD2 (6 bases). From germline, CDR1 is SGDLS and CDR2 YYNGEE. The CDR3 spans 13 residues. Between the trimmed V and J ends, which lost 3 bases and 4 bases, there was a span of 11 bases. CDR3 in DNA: TGTGCCAGCAGCGGGGGGAGGTCGTACGAGCAGTACTTC. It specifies CASSGGRSYEQYF.

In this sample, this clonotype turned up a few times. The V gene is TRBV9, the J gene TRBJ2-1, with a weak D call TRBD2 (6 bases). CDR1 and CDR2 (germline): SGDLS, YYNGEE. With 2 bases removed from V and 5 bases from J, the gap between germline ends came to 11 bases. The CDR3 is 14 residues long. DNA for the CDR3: TGTGCCAGCAGCGTCGTAGCGGAGCACAATGAGCAGTTCTTC. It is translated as CASSVVAEHNEQFF.

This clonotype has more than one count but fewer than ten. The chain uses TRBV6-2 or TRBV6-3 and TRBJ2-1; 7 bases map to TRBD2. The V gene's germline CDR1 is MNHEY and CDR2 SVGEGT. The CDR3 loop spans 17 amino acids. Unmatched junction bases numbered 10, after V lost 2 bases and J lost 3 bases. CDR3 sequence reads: CASSYRLAGYNYNEQFF. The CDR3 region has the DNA TGTGCCAGCAGTTACAGGTTAGCGGGTTATAACTACAATGAGCAGTTCTTC.

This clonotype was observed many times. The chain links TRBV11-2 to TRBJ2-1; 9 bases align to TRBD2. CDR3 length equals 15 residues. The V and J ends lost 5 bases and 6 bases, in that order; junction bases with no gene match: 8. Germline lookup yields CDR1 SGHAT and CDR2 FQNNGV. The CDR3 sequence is CASSSIAGVGNEQFF. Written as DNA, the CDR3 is TGTGCCAGCAGCAGTATAGCGGGAGTTGGCAATGAGCAGTTCTTC.

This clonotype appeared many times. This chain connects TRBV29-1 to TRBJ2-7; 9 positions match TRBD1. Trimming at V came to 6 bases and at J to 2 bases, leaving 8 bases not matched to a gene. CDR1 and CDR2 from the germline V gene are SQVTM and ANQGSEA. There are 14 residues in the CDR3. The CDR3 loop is CSVGADRGTYEQYF. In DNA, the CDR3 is TGCAGCGTAGGAGCGGACAGGGGAACCTACGAGCAGTACTTC.

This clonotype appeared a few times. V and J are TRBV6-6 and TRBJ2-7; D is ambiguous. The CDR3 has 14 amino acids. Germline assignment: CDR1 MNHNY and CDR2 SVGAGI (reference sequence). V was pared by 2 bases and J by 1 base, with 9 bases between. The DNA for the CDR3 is TGTGCCAGCAGTTACAACAGTGGGTCCTACGAGCAGTACTTC. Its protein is CASSYNSGSYEQYF.

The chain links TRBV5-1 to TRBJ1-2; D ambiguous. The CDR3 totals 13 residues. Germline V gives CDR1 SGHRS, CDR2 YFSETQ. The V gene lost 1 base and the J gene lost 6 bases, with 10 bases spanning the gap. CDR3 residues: CASSLIGENGYTF. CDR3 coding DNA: TGCGCCAGCAGCTTGATAGGCGAAAATGGCTACACCTTC.

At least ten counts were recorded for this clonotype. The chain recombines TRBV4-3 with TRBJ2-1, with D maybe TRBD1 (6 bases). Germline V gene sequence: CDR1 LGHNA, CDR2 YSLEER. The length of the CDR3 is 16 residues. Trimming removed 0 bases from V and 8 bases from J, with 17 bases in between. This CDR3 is CASSQDVGAAWDEQFF. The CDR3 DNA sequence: TGCGCCAGCAGCCAAGACGTGGGGGCTGCCTGGGATGAGCAGTTCTTC.

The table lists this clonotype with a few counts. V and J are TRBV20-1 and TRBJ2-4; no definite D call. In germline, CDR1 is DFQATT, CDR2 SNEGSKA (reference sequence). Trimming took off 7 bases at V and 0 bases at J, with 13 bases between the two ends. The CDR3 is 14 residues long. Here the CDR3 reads CSEIRTLAKNIQYF. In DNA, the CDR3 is TGCAGTGAAATTCGCACCCTAGCCAAAAACATTCAGTACTTC.

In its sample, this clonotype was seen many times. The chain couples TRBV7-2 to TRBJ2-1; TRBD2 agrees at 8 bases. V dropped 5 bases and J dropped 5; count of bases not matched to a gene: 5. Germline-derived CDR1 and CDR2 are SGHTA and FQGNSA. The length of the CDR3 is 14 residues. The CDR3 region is CASSPWTSHNEQFF. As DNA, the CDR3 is TGTGCCAGCAGCCCCTGGACTAGCCACAATGAGCAGTTCTTC.

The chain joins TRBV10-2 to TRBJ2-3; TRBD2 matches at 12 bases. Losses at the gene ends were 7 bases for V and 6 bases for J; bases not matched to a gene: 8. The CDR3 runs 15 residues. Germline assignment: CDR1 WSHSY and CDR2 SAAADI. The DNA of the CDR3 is TGCGCCAGCACCCTAACTAGCGGGAGGTCCGATACGCAGTATTTT. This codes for CASTLTSGRSDTQYF.